This T cell receptor beta chain is drawn from a study of T cell responses to AZD1222 COVID-19 vaccine. Profiling relied on immunoSEQ multiplex PCR, and the TCRdb table lists in-frame clones only, not all of them. The data hold 150,000 to 200,000 clones, with around 94% observed a single time. The source is an adult who received the AZD1222 COVID-19 vaccine. Material: peripheral blood, obtained 28 days after the second AZD1222 dose.

In nucleotides, the CDR3 is TGTGTCAGAAGCTTAGCGGGGACAGGGCGACGGGGCAATCAGCCCCAGCATTTT. Its protein product is CVRSLAGTGRRGNQPQHF. The chain links TRBV7-5 to TRBJ1-5; TRBD1 is the table's D call, not checked against the DNA. TRBV7-5 is labeled a pseudogene. This CDR3 has 18 amino acids.